The next 9 T cell receptor beta chains were all read from a single sample in a study of OX40 agonist ivuxolimab in advanced cancers. The method was immunoSEQ multiplex PCR; TCRdb's version includes in-frame clones alone and lacks a portion of them. The sample contains about 120,000 clones, just under 95% of which appear only once. Sequencing was performed on CD4+ or CD8+ T cells sorted from blood, taken in a trial of the OX40 agonist ivuxolimab. These receptors all come from an adult with an advanced solid tumor such as melanoma, head and neck, liver or kidney cancer.

The gene calls are TRBV4-2 and TRBJ2-1, with 8 bases aligning to TRBD2. Germline V gene data show CDR1 as LGHNA and CDR2 as YNFKEQ. Trimming cost V 5 bases and J 2 bases; bases outside gene matches: 8. CDR3 length: 16 amino acids. The CDR3 is CASSSYSGIAYNEQFF. As DNA, the CDR3 is TGTGCCAGCAGCAGTTATAGCGGGATAGCCTACAATGAGCAGTTCTTC.

The rearrangement links TRBV5-1 to TRBJ2-3, with D maybe TRBD2 (6 bases). This CDR3 comprises 15 residues. Trimming pared 4 bases from V and 2 bases from J, leaving 14 bases between. Germline V gene data show CDR1 as SGHRS and CDR2 as YFSETQ. CDR3 residues: CASSQRTGATDTQYF. The CDR3 nucleotides read TGCGCCAGCAGCCAGCGGACGGGAGCCACAGATACGCAGTATTTT. Full variable domain (rest looked up from reference TRBV5-1 and TRBJ2-3): KAGVTQTPRYLIKTRGQQVTLSCSPISGHRSVSWYQQTPGQGLQFLFEYFSETQRNKGNFPGRFSGRQFSNSRSEMNVSTLELGDSALYLCASSQRTGATDTQYFGPGTRLTVL.

The chain has TRBV7-2 and TRBJ2-3, with D tentatively TRBD2 (6 bases). Trimming pared 0 bases from V and 0 bases from J, leaving 13 bases between. This CDR3 contains 17 residues. Germline V gene data show CDR1 as SGHTA and CDR2 as FQGNSA. The CDR3 bases are TGTGCCAGCAGCTTAGCGCATGCGGGGATTAGCACAGATACGCAGTATTTT. This codes for CASSLAHAGISTDTQYF.

A remark on this clone: Other DNA sequences within the sample encode an identical CDR3. The chain combines TRBV7-8 with TRBJ1-5; tentatively, D is TRBD1 (5 bases). Germline V gene lookup returns CDR1 SGHVS and CDR2 FQNEAQ. The CDR3 is 14 amino acids. V lost 2 bases to trimming and J lost 4 bases, with 9 bases between them. The CDR3 protein is CASSLIGGNQPQHF. As DNA, the CDR3 is TGTGCCAGCAGCTTAATTGGGGGGAATCAGCCCCAGCATTTT. Together with reference TRBV7-8 and TRBJ1-5, the CDR3 gives the full variable domain: GAGVSQSPRYKVAKRGQDVALRCDPISGHVSLFWYQQALGQGPEFLTYFQNEAQLDKSGLPSDRFFAERPEGSVSTLKIQRTQQEDSAVYLCASSLIGGNQPQHFGDGTRLSIL.

This chain uses TRBV28 with TRBJ2-7; possible D gene TRBD1, 6 bases. Germline CDR1 reads MDHEN; CDR2 reads SYDVKM. Trimming left V 5 bases short and J 3 bases short, with 17 bases between. The CDR3 is 15 amino acids. In nucleotides, the CDR3 is TGTGCCAGCAGTGTCGCCCGACAGGCGAACTACGAGCAGTACTTC. Protein product: CASSVARQANYEQYF.

This clone was detected once. The chain links TRBV6-1 to TRBJ2-1; D remains unclear. CDR3 size: 13 residues. V lost 2 bases to trimming and J lost 9 bases, with 11 bases between them. The germline gives CDR1 MNHNS, CDR2 SASEGT. The CDR3 spells CASSERQPSEQFF. The DNA of the CDR3 is TGTGCCAGCAGTGAAAGGCAACCCTCTGAGCAGTTCTTC.

The chain combines TRBV11-3 with TRBJ1-1, with D possibly TRBD1 on 5 matching bases. Germline assignment: CDR1 SGHNT and CDR2 YENEEA. The CDR3 runs to 13 residues. Between the trimmed V and J ends, which lost 4 bases and 5 bases, there was a span of 11 bases. CDR3 sequence reads: CASSSGTGTEAFF. The CDR3 nucleotides read TGTGCCAGCAGCTCAGGGACGGGGACTGAAGCTTTCTTT.

CDR3 DNA: TGTGCCAGCAGCTTAATGGGGGGTTCCACTGAAGCTTTCTTT. Its translation: CASSLMGGSTEAFF. V usage is TRBV7-9 and J usage is TRBJ1-1, with D possibly TRBD1 on 5 matching bases. The V end was cut by 2 bases, the J end by 4 bases, with 11 bases between. The germline CDR1 and CDR2 sequences are SEHNR and FQNEAQ (reference sequence). The CDR3 length is 14 residues.

The V and J genes are TRBV4-1 and TRBJ2-2, with D possibly TRBD2 on 5 matching bases. The V end was cut by 2 bases, the J end by 7 bases, with 14 bases between. The CDR3 contains 15 residues. Germline CDR1 is MGHRA and CDR2 is YSYEKL. The CDR3 DNA is TGCGCCAGCAGCCAATCCGGACTTCGGGTCGGGGAGCTGTTTTTT. Translation gives CASSQSGLRVGELFF.